This paragraph covers one TCR beta chain sequence. Its target is not known. This sample also contains other DNA sequences that code for the same CDR3. CDR1 is MNHEY, CDR2 SVGEGT, per germline. V shed 5 bases and J shed 3 bases, with 7 bases lying between them. The CDR3 covers 13 residues. This entry is derived from a study of T cell responses to AZD1222 COVID-19 vaccine. The table came from immunoSEQ multiplex PCR; TCRdb's copy has only in-frame clones and leaves some out. The table shows approximately 300,000 clones, with around 93% occurring only once. Second doses at about 4 or about 12 weeks were pooled. Overall study results and limits: Spike-specific TCR breadth and depth went up after people got two AZD1222 doses. Unmutated variant regions are reportedly targeted by nearly half of spike-specific TCRs.

Sequencing used peripheral blood, obtained 28 days after the second AZD1222 dose. The receptor's source is an adult who received the AZD1222 COVID-19 vaccine. The chain joins TRBV6-2 or TRBV6-3 to TRBJ2-2; D might be TRBD1 (5 bases). The CDR3 DNA follows: TGTGCCAGCAGTGTGACAGACACCGGGGAGCTGTTTTTT. It is translated as CASSVTDTGELFF.